One sample yielded the 7 T cell receptor beta chains listed below, sequenced in a study of metastatic and nonmetastatic thyroid tumors. TCRdb re-called clones from the PCR reads using MiXCR. Counted here are 15,000 to 20,000 clones, roughly 26% occurring once; the ten biggest clones make up about 11%. Thyroid surgery took place with no prior treatment in any patient. The material sequenced was tumor tissue. These receptors originate from a female donor with papillary thyroid cancer or a benign thyroid nodule (not recorded which). Some clones in this sample may be carry-over from other donors' samples.

The sample holds many counts of this clone. This sequence joins TRBV20-1 and TRBJ1-6; 9 bases match TRBD1. With V trimmed by 5 bases and J by 7 bases, 9 bases remained unmatched. CDR1 is DFQATT, CDR2 SNEGSKA, per germline (reference sequence). The CDR3 is 15 amino acids. CDR3 in amino acids: CSARTWTGANSPLHF. CDR3 nucleotides: TGCAGTGCTCGTACTTGGACAGGGGCAAATTCACCCCTCCACTTT.

In this sample, this clone turned up many times. This chain joins TRBV7-2 and TRBJ2-5; 11 bases line up with TRBD2. The CDR3 sequence is 16 residues long. The trim removed 5 bases at V and 1 base at J, leaving 6 bases unmatched. Germline V gene data show CDR1 as SGHTA and CDR2 as FQGNSA. The CDR3 bases are TGTGCCAGCAGCCTTCGTAGCGGGAGGGCCCAAGAGACCCAGTACTTC. Translation: CASSLRSGRAQETQYF.

The rearrangement joins TRBV11-1 to TRBJ2-7; D assignment may be TRBD1 or TRBD2 (5 bases each). Trimming shortened V by 1 base and J by 3 bases, and 7 bases separated the two germline ends. From germline, CDR1 is SGHAT and CDR2 FQDESV (reference sequence). This CDR3 is 13 amino acids long. CDR3 sequence reads: CASSLGGFYEQYF. In nucleotides, the CDR3 is TGTGCCAGCAGCTTAGGGGGGTTCTACGAGCAGTACTTC.

At least ten counts were recorded for this clone. J is TRBJ1-1 and V is TRBV28; weak D call: TRBD1 (5 bases). V lost 2 bases and J 10 bases, leaving 17 bases between the germline ends. There are 14 residues in the CDR3. The germline V gene encodes CDR1 MDHEN and CDR2 SYDVKM. In DNA form, the CDR3 reads TGTGCCAGCAGTTTAGGGTACTACGGGGGAGGAGCTTTCTTT. Residues: CASSLGYYGGGAFF. Together with reference TRBV28 and TRBJ1-1, the CDR3 gives the full variable domain: DVKVTQSSRYLVKRTGEKVFLECVQDMDHENMFWYRQDPGLGLRLIYFSYDVKMKEKGDIPEGYSVSREKKERFSLILESASTNQTSMYLCASSLGYYGGGAFFGQGTRLTVV.

The chain carries TRBV6-2 or TRBV6-3 and TRBJ2-1; D perhaps matches TRBD1 (5 bases). Germline V lookup: CDR1 MNHEY, CDR2 SVGEGT. Trimming took off 5 bases at V and 0 bases at J, with 8 bases between the two ends. The CDR3 has 14 amino acids. CDR3 sequence: CASSPGYSYNEQFF. The CDR3 coding sequence is TGTGCCAGCAGTCCAGGGTACTCCTACAATGAGCAGTTCTTC.

This chain links TRBV20-1 with TRBJ1-1; D gene ambiguous. The CDR3 has 14 residues. Trimming left V 0 bases short and J 0 bases short, with 8 bases between. Germline assignment: CDR1 DFQATT and CDR2 SNEGSKA (reference sequence). This chain's CDR3 is CSARDQGVNTEAFF. CDR3 nucleotides: TGCAGTGCTAGAGATCAAGGAGTGAACACTGAAGCTTTCTTT.

The rearrangement uses TRBV11-2 and TRBJ2-5; D not resolved. The CDR3 loop spans 14 amino acids. V shed 1 base and J shed 5 bases, with 11 bases lying between them. Looked up from germline, CDR1 is SGHAT and CDR2 is FQNNGV. CDR3 sequence: CASSLGHGVETQYF. DNA of the CDR3: TGTGCCAGCAGCTTAGGACATGGGGTGGAGACCCAGTACTTC.